Listed below are T cell receptor beta chains from one sample, sequenced in a study of blood T cells in healthy people across ages. Each CDR3 protein gets one entry after TCRdb re-called the 5' RACE reads with MiXCR. Among hundreds of thousands of distinct CDR3 sequences listed, 25% to 30% were seen once. Specimen: blood. The receptors originated from an elderly woman in good health. Each CDR3 is given with its conserved first and last residue. Fields, in order: clone size, J gene, V gene, CDR3 protein. Only part of the rows carry a size: once, few, many, or a class if the clone is expanded.

-,TRBJ1-5,TRBV4-2,CASSQGHGGKPQHF
many,TRBJ2-3,TRBV7-2,CASYRRLAGWTDTQYF
many,TRBJ2-5,TRBV20-1,CSARGAGSQETQYF
many,TRBJ2-6,TRBV29-1,CSVVRAGANVLTF
many,TRBJ2-7,TRBV6-6,CASSYSTGGFTYEQYF
once,TRBJ1-4,TRBV7-2,CASSRDRGYEKLFF
many,TRBJ1-2,TRBV6-2/TRBV6-3,CASSYSSTANYGYTF
-,TRBJ2-7,TRBV11-2,CASSLEEGRGQYF
many,TRBJ1-5,TRBV7-2,CASSPGGSPNQPQHF
-,TRBJ1-4,TRBV6-2/TRBV6-3,CASSYSVPGEGKLFF
-,TRBJ2-5,TRBV30,CAWSPEPRGLAGYQETQYF
-,TRBJ2-1,TRBV24-1,CATSSGGRNEQFF
-,TRBJ2-1,TRBV2,CASKQRGNEQFF
few,TRBJ2-5,TRBV20-1,CRATGDEQYF
-,TRBJ1-1,TRBV20-1,CSARDDGGNTEAFF
many,TRBJ1-2,TRBV10-2,CASSEGTVLYNYGYTF
-,TRBJ2-2,TRBV6-1,CASSVRDSPNTGELFF
-,TRBJ2-5,TRBV19,CASSPHPQETQYF
many,TRBJ1-2,TRBV4-3,CASSQERGQGAYGYTF
many,TRBJ2-7,TRBV5-5,CASSSVTGSGYEQYF
many,TRBJ1-2,TRBV4-3,CASSQVGGPDYGYTF
few,TRBJ1-2,TRBV6-1,CASSEGGAGDGYTF
many,TRBJ2-1,TRBV4-3,CASSPMGNSGLSSYNEQFF
-,TRBJ1-5,TRBV7-2,CASSPGGARQPQHF
many,TRBJ1-2,TRBV10-3,CATDLTGNSGYTF
many,TRBJ2-1,TRBV3-1,CASSQVGLAGRDEQFF
many,TRBJ2-7,TRBV7-2,CASSFRDRPYEQYF
many,TRBJ2-1,TRBV4-2,CASSQDRGLAGGEQFF
-,TRBJ1-1,TRBV5-5,CASSLVATTGGTEAFF
-,TRBJ2-7,TRBV28,CASSLRGWAGTNYEQYF
-,TRBJ2-2,TRBV2,CASRKGEFGTGELFF
-,TRBJ2-7,TRBV20-1,CSARGLAGGLQEQYF
few,TRBJ1-6,TRBV25-1,CASSEYEGGNSPLHF
few,TRBJ1-4,TRBV4-3,CASSQEWTGEEKLFF
many,TRBJ2-5,TRBV20-1,CSARGTGGQETQYF
few,TRBJ1-2,TRBV24-1,CATSDGERLKRANYGYTF
many,TRBJ1-5,TRBV18,CASSPTGTGLGNQPQHF
many,TRBJ2-5,TRBV3-1,CASSQFEETQYF
few,TRBJ1-3,TRBV6-1,CASDQQGSSGNTIYF
-,TRBJ2-7,TRBV6-6,CASSWDRLGNSAYEQYF
many,TRBJ1-2,TRBV24-1,CATSDDDRAYGYTF
-,TRBJ1-6,TRBV6-5,CASRQGQNSPLHF
many,TRBJ2-5,TRBV20-1,CSAGGQGARETQYF
few,TRBJ1-5,TRBV20-1,CSARKQGNQPQHF
once,TRBJ1-1,TRBV4-1,CASSQGTPRRTEAFF
many,TRBJ2-5,TRBV20-1,CSASSSGGAGGETQYF
many,TRBJ2-3,TRBV2,CATRTGLGYTDTQYF
many,TRBJ2-3,TRBV10-3,CAISEGRGADTQYF
-,TRBJ2-2,TRBV6-2/TRBV6-3,CASSYPGGGTGELFF
-,TRBJ1-1,TRBV7-6,CASSLGQGGPMNTEAFF
-,TRBJ2-5,TRBV6-5,CASSYNRGGHGYQETQYF